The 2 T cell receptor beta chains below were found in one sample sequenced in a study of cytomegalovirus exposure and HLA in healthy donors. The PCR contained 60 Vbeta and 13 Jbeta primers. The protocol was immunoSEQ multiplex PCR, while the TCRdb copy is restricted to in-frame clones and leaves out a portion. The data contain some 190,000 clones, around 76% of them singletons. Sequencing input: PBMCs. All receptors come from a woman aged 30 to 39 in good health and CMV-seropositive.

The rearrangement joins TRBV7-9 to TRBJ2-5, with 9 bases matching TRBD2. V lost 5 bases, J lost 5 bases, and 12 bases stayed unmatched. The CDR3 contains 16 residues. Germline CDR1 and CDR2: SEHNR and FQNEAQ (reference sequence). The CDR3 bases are TGTGCCAGCAGCCCTCGACTAGCGGCCAAGGGGGAGACCCAGTACTTC. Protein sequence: CASSPRLAAKGETQYF.

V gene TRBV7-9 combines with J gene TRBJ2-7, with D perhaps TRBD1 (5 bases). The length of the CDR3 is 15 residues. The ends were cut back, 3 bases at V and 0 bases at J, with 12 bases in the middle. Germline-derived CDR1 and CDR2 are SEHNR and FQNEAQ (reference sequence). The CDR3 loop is CASSFVAGNSYEQYF. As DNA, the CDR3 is TGTGCCAGCAGCTTTGTTGCAGGGAACTCCTACGAGCAGTACTTC.